This T cell receptor (beta chain) appears in the sequencing data of a study of CD8+ T cells in alopecia areata. Study-level information: Treatment of the treated patients consisted of oral tofacitinib, 5 to 10 mg twice daily. Study-wide findings and caveats: Lesional scalp, notably in alopecia totalis/universalis, had clonality above that of normal scalp.

It was cDNA, reverse transcribed from extracted RNA, that served as the sequencing template. The repertoire was sequenced with immunoSEQ multiplex PCR; TCRdb's copy has only in-frame clones and lacks some. Counted here are tens of thousands of clones, about two thirds occurring once; the ten biggest clones make up roughly 17%. In this sample, this clone turned up a few times. Its target is not known. This sample's treatment: oral pan-JAK inhibitor, 5-10 mg twice daily. The V and J ends lost 4 bases and 3 bases, in that order; junction bases with no gene match: 0. This CDR3 spans 14 amino acids. The V gene's germline CDR1 is MRHNA and CDR2 SNTAGT.

The material was CD8+ T cells sorted from blood, obtained at approximately week 42, from a patient treated with tofacitinib. The V call is TRBV6-4, the J call TRBJ2-2; 9 positions match TRBD1. The TCR sequence derives from a human donor with alopecia areata. The CDR3 protein is CASSGTGDTGELFF. The CDR3 region has the DNA TGTGCCAGCAGTGGGACAGGGGACACCGGGGAGCTGTTTTTT.